Sequencing of this TCR beta chain was carried out in a study of T cells after yellow fever vaccination. Study summary: SMART-Seq v4 Ultra Low Input prepared the low-cell-number fractions. Study-level results: After the booster, 96% of CD4 and approximately 90% of CD8 primary-response clones were re-detected. FACS-sorted repertoires could contain abundant clonotypes contaminating from the bulk population. Clonotypes found in both CD4 and CD8 compartments made up a small share.

On this clonotype itself: Its antigen remains unknown.

The V gene's germline CDR1 is MNHNS and CDR2 SASEGT. This CDR3 is built from 14 residues. The trim removed 6 bases at V and 7 bases at J, leaving 8 bases unmatched. MiXCR was run by TCRdb on the 5' RACE reads, yielding one entry per CDR3 protein. Of hundreds of thousands of distinct CDR3 sequences in the sample, less than 15% were seen once. The sample consisted of PBMCs, taken on the day of the yellow fever booster vaccination. The source is a man between 25 and 39 years old who received the YFV17D yellow fever vaccine. V is TRBV6-1 and J is TRBJ2-5, with TRBD1 matching over 10 bases. The DNA of the CDR3 is TGTGCCAGCAGCCCCCCGGGACAGGGGAGGACCCAGTACTTC. As protein: CASSPPGQGRTQYF.